This T cell receptor (beta chain) was retrieved from a study of cytomegalovirus exposure and HLA in healthy donors. This clone came up once. The V end was cut by 9 bases, the J end by 4 bases, with 13 bases between. The CDR3 covers 13 residues. Germline V gives CDR1 SGHRS, CDR2 YFSETQ. The study ran its PCR with 60 Vbeta and 13 Jbeta primers. The table came from immunoSEQ multiplex PCR; TCRdb's copy has only in-frame clones and leaves some out. The sample has 95,000 to 150,000 clones, roughly four fifths seen once. The clonotype was recovered from a man in his forties or fifties in good health and CMV-seronegative. This chain joins TRBV5-1 and TRBJ2-2, with a possible D match to TRBD2 (6 bases). The sequencing sample was made of PBMCs. The CDR3 loop is CATNLGGTGELFF. CDR3 bases: TGCGCCACCAATCTGGGGGGCACCGGGGAGCTGTTTTTT.